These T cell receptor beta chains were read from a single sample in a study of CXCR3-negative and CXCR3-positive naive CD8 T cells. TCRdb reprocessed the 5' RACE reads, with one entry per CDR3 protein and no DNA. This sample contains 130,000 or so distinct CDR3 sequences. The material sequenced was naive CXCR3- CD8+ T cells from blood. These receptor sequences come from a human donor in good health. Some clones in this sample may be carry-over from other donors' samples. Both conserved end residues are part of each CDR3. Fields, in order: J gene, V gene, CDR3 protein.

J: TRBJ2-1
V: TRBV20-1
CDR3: CSARRGSSNEQFF

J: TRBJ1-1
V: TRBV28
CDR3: CASSLNTPGQGIDTEAFF

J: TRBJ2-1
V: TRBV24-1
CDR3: CATSDGSSYNEQFF

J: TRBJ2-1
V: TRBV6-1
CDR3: CASSPLNYNEQFF

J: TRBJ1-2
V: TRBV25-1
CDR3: CASSSMTGLTGYTF

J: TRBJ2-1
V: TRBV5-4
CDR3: CASSGYSTPWDNEQFF

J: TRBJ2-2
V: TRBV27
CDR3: CASSGGDMMNTGELFF

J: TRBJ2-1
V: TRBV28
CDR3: CASRSRNSLVEQFF

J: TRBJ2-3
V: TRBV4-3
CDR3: CASSHRTSAADTQYF

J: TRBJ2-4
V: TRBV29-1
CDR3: CSVPVGAKNIQYF

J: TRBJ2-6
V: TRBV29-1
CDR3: CSVVGGEDSGANVLTF

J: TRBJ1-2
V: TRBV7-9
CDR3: CASSLVAANYGYTF

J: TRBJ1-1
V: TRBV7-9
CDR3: CASSLLGESTTNTEAFF

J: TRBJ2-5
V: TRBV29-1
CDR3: CSVRTGEGQETQYF

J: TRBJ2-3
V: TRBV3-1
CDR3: CASSQEGLVTDTQYF

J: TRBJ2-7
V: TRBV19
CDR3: CASSMGPGAYEQYF

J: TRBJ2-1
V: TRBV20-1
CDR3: CSYLKSSYNEQFF